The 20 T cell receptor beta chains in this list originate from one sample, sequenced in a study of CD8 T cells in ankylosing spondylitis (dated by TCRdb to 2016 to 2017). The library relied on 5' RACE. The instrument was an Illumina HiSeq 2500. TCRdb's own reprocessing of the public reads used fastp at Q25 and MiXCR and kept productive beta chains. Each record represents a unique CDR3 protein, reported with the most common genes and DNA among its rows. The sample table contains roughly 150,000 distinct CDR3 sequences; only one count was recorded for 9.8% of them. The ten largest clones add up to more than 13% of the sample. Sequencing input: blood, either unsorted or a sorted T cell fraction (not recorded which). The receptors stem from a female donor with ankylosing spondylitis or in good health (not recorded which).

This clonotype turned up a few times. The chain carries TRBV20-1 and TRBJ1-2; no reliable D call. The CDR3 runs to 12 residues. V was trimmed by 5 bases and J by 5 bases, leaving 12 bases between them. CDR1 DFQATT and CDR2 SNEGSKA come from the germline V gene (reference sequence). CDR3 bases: TGCAGTGCTCCTCTTGCGATTTATGGCTACACCTTC. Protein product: CSAPLAIYGYTF.

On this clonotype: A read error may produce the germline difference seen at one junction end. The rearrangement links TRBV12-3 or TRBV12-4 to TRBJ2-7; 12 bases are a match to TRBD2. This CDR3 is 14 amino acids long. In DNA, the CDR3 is TGTGCCAGCAGTCTAGCGGGAGGGTTTCACGAGCAGTACTTC. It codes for CASSLAGGFHEQYF.

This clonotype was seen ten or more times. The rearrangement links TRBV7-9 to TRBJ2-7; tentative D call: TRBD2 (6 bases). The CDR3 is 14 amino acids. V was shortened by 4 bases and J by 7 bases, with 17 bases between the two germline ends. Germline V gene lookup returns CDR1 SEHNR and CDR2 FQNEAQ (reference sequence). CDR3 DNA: TGTGCCAGCAGCTCCCGGGACTGGGCGATGGAGCAGTACTTC. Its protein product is CASSSRDWAMEQYF.

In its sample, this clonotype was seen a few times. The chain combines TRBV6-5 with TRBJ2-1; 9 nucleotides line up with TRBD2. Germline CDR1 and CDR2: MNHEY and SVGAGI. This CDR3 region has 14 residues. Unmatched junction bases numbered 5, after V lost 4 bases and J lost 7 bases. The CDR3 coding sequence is TGTGCCAGCAGTTGGACCAGCGGGAGGAATGAGCAGTTCTTC. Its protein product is CASSWTSGRNEQFF.

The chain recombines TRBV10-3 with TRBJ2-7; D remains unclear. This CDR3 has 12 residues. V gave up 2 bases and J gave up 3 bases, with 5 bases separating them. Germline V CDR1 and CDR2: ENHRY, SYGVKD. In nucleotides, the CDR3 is TGTGCCATCAGTGAGGGGGACTACGAGCAGTACTTC. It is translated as CAISEGDYEQYF.

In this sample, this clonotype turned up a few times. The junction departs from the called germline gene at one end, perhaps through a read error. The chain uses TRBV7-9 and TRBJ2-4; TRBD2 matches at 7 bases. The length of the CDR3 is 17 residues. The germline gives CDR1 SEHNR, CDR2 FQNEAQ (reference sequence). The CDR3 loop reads CASSLQSGNGAENIQYF. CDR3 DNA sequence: TGTGCCAGCAGCCTCCAAAGCGGGAACGGAGCCGAAAACATTCAGTACTTC.

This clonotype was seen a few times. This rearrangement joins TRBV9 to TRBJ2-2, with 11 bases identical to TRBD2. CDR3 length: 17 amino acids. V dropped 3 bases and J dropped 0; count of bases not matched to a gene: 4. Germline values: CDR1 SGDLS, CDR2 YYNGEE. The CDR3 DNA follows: TGTGCCAGCAGCGGCCTGACTAGCGGGACGAACACCGGGGAGCTGTTTTTT. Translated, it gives CASSGLTSGTNTGELFF.

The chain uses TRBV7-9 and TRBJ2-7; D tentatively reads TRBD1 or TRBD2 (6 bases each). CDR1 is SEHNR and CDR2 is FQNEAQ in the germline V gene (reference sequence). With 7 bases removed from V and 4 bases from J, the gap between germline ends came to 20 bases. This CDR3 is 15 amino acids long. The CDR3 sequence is CASTLGGRGLYEQYF. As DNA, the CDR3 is TGTGCCAGCACCCTAGGGGGGCGGGGTCTTTACGAGCAGTACTTC.

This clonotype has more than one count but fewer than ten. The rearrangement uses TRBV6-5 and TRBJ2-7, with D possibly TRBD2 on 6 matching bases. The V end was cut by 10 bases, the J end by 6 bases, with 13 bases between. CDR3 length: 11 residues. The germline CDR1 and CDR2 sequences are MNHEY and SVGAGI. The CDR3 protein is CATQGAGEQYF. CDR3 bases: TGTGCCACCCAGGGAGCGGGCGAGCAGTACTTC.

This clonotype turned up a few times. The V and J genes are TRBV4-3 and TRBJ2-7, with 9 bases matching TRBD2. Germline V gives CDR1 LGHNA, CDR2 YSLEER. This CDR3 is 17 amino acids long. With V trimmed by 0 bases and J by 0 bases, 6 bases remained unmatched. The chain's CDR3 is CASSQDLAGGVSYEQYF. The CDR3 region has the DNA TGCGCCAGCAGCCAAGATCTTGCGGGAGGGGTCTCCTACGAGCAGTACTTC.

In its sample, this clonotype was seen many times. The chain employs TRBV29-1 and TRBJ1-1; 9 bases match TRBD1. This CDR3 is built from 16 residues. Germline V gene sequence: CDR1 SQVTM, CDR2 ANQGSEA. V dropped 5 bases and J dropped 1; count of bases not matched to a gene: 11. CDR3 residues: CSVSGTGLSENTEAFF. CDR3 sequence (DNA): TGCAGCGTTAGCGGGACAGGGCTTTCGGAGAACACTGAAGCTTTCTTT.

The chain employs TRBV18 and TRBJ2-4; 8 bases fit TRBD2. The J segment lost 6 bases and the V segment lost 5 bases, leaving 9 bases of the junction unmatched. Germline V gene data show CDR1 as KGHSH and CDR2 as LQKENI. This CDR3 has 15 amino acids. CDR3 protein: CASSAAGVGLNIQYF. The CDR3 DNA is TGTGCCAGCTCAGCAGCGGGAGTCGGGTTAAACATTCAGTACTTC.

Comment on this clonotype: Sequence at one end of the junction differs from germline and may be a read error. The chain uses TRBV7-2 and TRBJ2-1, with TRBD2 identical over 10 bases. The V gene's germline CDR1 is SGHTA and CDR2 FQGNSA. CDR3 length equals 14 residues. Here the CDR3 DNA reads TGTGCCAGCAGCCACCCGGGACTAGCGCCTAGTGAGCAGTTC. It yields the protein CASSHPGLAPSEQF.

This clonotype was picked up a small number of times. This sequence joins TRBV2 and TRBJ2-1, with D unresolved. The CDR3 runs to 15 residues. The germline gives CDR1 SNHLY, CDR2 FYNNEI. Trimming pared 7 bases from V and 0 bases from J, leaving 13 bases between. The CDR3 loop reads CASTQSTDSYNEQFF. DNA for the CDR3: TGTGCCAGCACCCAGTCAACGGACTCCTACAATGAGCAGTTCTTC.

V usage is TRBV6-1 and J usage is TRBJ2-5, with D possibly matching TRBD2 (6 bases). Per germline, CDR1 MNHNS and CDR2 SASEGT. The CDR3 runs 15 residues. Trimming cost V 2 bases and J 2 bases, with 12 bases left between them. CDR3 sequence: CASSEMAGQQETQYF. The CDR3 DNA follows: TGTGCCAGCAGTGAAATGGCGGGGCAACAAGAGACCCAGTACTTC.

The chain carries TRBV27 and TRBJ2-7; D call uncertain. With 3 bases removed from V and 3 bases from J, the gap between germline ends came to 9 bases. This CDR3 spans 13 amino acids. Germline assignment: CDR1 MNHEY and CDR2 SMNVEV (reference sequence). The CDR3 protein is CASSFKGFYEQYF. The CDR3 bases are TGTGCCAGCAGTTTTAAGGGATTCTACGAGCAGTACTTC.

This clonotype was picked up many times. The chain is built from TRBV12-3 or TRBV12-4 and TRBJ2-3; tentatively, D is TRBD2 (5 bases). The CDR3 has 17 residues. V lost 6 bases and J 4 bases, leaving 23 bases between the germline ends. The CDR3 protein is CASRAEGGLLHADTQYF. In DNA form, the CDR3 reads TGTGCCAGCAGGGCTGAGGGCGGGCTGCTACATGCAGATACGCAGTATTTT.

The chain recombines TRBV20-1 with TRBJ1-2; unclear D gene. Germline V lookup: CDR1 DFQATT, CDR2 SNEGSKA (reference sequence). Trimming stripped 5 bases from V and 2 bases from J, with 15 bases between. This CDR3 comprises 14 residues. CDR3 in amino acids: CSAHPLTENYGYTF. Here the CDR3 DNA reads TGCAGTGCTCACCCGCTGACGGAAAACTATGGCTACACCTTC.

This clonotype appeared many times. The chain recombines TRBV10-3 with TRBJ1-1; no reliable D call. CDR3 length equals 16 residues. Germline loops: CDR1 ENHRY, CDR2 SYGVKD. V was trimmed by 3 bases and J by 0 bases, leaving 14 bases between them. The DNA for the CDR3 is TGTGCCATCAGTGACCCGGACGGATTCATGAACACTGAAGCTTTCTTT. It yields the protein CAISDPDGFMNTEAFF.

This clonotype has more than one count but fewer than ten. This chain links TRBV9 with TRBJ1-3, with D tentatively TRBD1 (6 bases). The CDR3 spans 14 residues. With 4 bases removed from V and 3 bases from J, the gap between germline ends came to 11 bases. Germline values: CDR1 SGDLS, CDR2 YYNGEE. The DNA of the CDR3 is TGTGCCAGCAGCCCGTACAGGGATGGAAACACCATATATTTT. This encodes CASSPYRDGNTIYF.